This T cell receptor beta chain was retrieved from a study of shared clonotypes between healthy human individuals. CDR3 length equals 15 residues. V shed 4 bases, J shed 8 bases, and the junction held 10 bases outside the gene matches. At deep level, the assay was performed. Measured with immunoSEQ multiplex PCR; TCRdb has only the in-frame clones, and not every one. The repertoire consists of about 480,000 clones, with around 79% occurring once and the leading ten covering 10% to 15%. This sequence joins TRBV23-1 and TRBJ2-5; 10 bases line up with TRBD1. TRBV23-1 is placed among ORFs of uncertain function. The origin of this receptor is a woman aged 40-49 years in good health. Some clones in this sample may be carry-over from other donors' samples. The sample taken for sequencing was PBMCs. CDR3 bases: TGCGCCAGCAGTCCCAGACAGGGGGCGGAGGGTACCCAGTACTTC. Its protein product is CASSPRQGAEGTQYF.